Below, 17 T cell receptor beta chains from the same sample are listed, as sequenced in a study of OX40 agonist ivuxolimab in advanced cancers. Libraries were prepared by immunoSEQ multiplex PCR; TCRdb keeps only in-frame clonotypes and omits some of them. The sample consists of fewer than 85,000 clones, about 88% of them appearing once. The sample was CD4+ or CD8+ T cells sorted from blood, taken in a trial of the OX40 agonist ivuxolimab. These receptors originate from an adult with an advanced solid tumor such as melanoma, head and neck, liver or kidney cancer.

CDR3 protein: CASSSRQAGGTEAFF. CDR3 in DNA: TGTGCCAGCAGCTCCAGACAGGCGGGAGGCACTGAAGCTTTCTTT. The genes are TRBV7-2 and TRBJ1-1; D is possibly TRBD1 (6 bases). Trimming left V 4 bases short and J 4 bases short, with 16 bases between. This CDR3 has 15 residues. Germline CDR1 SGHTA, CDR2 FQGNSA.

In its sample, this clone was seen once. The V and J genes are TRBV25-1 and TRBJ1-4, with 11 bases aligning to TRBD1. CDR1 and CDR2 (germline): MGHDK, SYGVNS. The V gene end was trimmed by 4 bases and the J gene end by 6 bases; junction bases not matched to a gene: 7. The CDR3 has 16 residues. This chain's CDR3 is CASSVGTGGRYEKLFF. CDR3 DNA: TGTGCCAGCAGTGTCGGGACAGGGGGTCGGTATGAAAAACTGTTTTTT.

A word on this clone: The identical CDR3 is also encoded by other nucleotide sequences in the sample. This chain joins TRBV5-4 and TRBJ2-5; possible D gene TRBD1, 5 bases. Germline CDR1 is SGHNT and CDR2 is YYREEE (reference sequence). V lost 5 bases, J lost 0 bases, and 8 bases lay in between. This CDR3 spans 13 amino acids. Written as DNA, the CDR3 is TGTGCCAGCAGGCAGGGATACCAAGAGACCCAGTACTTC. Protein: CASRQGYQETQYF.

Written as DNA, the CDR3 is TGTGCCAGCAGCCTGGGACTAGCGGGGCTACCCAGCACAGATACGCAGTATTTT. It codes for CASSLGLAGLPSTDTQYF. V and J are TRBV9 and TRBJ2-3; 13 bases fit TRBD2. The V gene end was trimmed by 4 bases and the J gene end by 0 bases; junction bases not matched to a gene: 8. This CDR3 has 18 amino acids. Germline assignment: CDR1 SGDLS and CDR2 YYNGEE.

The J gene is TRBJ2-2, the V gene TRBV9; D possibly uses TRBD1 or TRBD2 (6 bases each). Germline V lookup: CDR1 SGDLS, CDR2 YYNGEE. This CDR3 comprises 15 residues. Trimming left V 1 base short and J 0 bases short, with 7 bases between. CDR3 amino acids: CASSVRGANTGELFF. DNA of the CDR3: TGTGCCAGCAGCGTAAGGGGGGCGAACACCGGGGAGCTGTTTTTT. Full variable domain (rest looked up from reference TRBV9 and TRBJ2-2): DSGVTQTPKHLITATGQRVTLRCSPRSGDLSVYWYQQSLDQGLQFLIQYYNGEERAKGNILERFSAQQFPDLHSELNLSSLELGDSALYFCASSVRGANTGELFFGEGSRLTVL.

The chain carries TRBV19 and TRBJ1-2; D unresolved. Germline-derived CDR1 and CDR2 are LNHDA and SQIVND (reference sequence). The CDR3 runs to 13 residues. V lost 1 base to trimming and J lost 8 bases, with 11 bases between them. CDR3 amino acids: CASSIGRGRGYTF. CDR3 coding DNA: TGTGCCAGTAGTATAGGACGGGGAAGAGGCTACACCTTC.

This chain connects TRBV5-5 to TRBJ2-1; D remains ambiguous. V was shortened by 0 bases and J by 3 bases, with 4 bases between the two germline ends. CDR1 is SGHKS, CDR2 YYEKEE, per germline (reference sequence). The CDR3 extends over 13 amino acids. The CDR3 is CASSLDYYNEQFF. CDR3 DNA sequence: TGTGCCAGCAGCTTGGACTACTACAATGAGCAGTTCTTC.

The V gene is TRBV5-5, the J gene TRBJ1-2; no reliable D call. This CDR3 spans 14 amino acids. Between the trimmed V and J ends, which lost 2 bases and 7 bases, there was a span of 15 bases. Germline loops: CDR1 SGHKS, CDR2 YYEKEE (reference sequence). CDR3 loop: CASSFNPVRSGYTF. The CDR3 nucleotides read TGTGCCAGCAGCTTTAACCCAGTGAGGAGTGGCTACACCTTC.

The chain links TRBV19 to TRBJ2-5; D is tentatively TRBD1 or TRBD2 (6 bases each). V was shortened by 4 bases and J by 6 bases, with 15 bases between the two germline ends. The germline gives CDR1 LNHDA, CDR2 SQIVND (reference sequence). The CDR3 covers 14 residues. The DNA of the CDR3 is TGTGCCAGTAGTACGGACAGTGGAGGGAAGACCCAGTACTTC. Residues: CASSTDSGGKTQYF.

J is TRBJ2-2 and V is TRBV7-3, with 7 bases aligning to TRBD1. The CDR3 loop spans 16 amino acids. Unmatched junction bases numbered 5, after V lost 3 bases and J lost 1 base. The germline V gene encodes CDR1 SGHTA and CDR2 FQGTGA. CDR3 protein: CASSFSGGRNTGELFF. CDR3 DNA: TGTGCCAGCAGCTTCTCAGGGGGTCGGAACACCGGGGAGCTGTTTTTT.

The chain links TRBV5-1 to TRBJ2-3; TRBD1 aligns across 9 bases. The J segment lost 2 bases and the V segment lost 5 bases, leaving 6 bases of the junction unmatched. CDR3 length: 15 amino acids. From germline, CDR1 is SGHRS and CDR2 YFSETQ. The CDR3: CASRRQGDITDTQYF. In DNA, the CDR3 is TGCGCCAGCAGGAGACAGGGGGATATCACAGATACGCAGTATTTT. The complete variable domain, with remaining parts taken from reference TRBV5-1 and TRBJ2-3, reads KAGVTQTPRYLIKTRGQQVTLSCSPISGHRSVSWYQQTPGQGLQFLFEYFSETQRNKGNFPGRFSGRQFSNSRSEMNVSTLELGDSALYLCASRRQGDITDTQYFGPGTRLTVL.

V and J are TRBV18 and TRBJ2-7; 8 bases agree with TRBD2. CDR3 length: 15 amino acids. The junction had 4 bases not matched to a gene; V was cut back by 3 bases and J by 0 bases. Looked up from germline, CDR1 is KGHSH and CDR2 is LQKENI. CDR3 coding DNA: TGTGCCAGCTCACCCACGGGGGGGAGCTCCTACGAGCAGTACTTC. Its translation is CASSPTGGSSYEQYF.

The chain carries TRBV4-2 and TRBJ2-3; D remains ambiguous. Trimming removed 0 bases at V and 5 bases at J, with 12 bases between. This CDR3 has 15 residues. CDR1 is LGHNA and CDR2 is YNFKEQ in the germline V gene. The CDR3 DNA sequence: TGTGCCAGCAGCCAAGAGAAAAGGCAGGTAGATACGCAGTATTTT. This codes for CASSQEKRQVDTQYF.

The CDR3 DNA reads as TGTGCCAGCAGCTTAGGCGGGAGAGAGCCCCAGCATTTT. This translates into CASSLGGREPQHF. The V call is TRBV7-2, the J call TRBJ1-5; D is unclear. V was shortened by 1 base and J by 8 bases, with 9 bases between the two germline ends. The CDR3 has 13 amino acids. Germline lookup yields CDR1 SGHTA and CDR2 FQGNSA.

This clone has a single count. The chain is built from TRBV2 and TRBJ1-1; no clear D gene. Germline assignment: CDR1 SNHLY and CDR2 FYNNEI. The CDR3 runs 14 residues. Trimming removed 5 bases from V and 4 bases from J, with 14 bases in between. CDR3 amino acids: CASSSRTSSTEAFF. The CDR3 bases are TGTGCCAGCAGTTCCCGCACTTCTTCCACTGAAGCTTTCTTT.

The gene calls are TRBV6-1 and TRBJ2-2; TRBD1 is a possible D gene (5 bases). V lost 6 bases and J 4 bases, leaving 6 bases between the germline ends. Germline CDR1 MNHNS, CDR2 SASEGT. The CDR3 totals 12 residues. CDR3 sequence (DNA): TGTGCCAGCAGAAGGGGCACCGGGGAGCTGTTTTTT. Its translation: CASRRGTGELFF.

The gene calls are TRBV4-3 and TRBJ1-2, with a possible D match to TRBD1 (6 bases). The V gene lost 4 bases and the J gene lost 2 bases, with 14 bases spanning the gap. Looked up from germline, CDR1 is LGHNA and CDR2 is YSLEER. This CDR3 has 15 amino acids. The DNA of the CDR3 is TGCGCCAGCAGCCCTGCGTGGGGGCAAAACTATGGCTACACCTTC. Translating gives CASSPAWGQNYGYTF.